The source of this T cell receptor (beta chain) is a study of CD8 T cells in ankylosing spondylitis. 5'-RACE, quantitative and with molecular barcodes, yielded the TCR beta libraries. Each CDR3 protein is one row after TCRdb ran MiXCR on the 5' RACE reads. The repertoire consists of 350,000 or so distinct CDR3 sequences, with roughly 15% occurring once and the leading ten covering approximately 1.1%. This receptor was obtained from a male donor with ankylosing spondylitis or in good health (not recorded which). The specimen was blood, either unsorted or a sorted T cell fraction (not recorded which).

CDR3 protein: CSARLPRQASYEQYF. CDR3 DNA sequence: TGCAGTGCTAGACTTCCGAGACAGGCCTCCTACGAGCAGTACTTC. The V and J genes are TRBV20-1 and TRBJ2-7, with D tentatively TRBD1 (6 bases). The germline V gene encodes CDR1 DFQATT and CDR2 SNEGSKA (reference sequence). Between the trimmed V and J ends, which lost 2 bases and 0 bases, there was a span of 14 bases. The CDR3 sequence is 15 residues long.